This TCR beta chain was retrieved from a study of TIL therapy for anti-PD-1-resistant metastatic lung cancer. Study-wide context: Patients then received nivolumab; progressors got lymphodepletion, TIL and IL-2. Tumors carried a median 1.5 non-synonymous mutations per megabase.

As to time point: pre-treatment sample, taken before nivolumab and TIL therapy. Enrollment ran from October 2017 to January 2020. This clone was seen a handful of times. Germline CDR1 reads SGHVS; CDR2 reads FNYEAQ. V lost 2 bases, J lost 2 bases, and 9 bases lay in between. The CDR3 is 15 amino acids. Sequencing used immunoSEQ v3. Sequencing depth was around 2 million read pairs for survey level, roughly 4.5-6 million for deep. This table comes from immunoSEQ multiplex PCR, and its TCRdb copy is limited to in-frame clones, with some not included. The table records about 60,000 clones, around 87% of them present only once.

The sample was blood, taken at baseline. V usage is TRBV7-6 and J usage is TRBJ2-2; D unresolved. This sequence was found in a person aged 25 to 79 with non-small cell lung cancer. The CDR3 DNA reads as TGTGCCAGCAGCTTATTACCAGAAAACACCGGGGAGCTGTTTTTT. Its translation is CASSLLPENTGELFF.